These T cell receptor beta chains were read from a single sample in a study of cytomegalovirus exposure and HLA in healthy donors. The protocol was immunoSEQ multiplex PCR, while the TCRdb copy is restricted to in-frame clones and leaves out a portion. Of tens of thousands of clones listed, less than 80% are singletons. Source material: PBMCs. The receptors derive from a man aged 55 to 70 in good health and CMV-seropositive. CDR3s leave out the opening cysteine and the closing phenylalanine or tryptophan. Size values are once, few and many counts, or a class for expanded clones, and some rows have none.

V: TRBV5-4; size: .; J: TRBJ2-5; CDR3: ASSLGGGRSKTQY
V: TRBV19; size: .; J: TRBJ1-1; CDR3: ASSPATGANTEAF
V: TRBV5-5; size: .; J: TRBJ2-6; CDR3: ASSFQNSGANVLT
V: TRBV29-1; size: .; J: TRBJ1-2; CDR3: SVRFQWGYT
V: TRBV5-5; size: .; J: TRBJ2-7; CDR3: ASSPTGTVYEQY
V: TRBV5-5; size: .; J: TRBJ1-3; CDR3: ASSPVVGTGAAAGNTIY
V: TRBV2; size: once; J: TRBJ1-5; CDR3: ASRPNYDQPQH
V: TRBV19; size: .; J: TRBJ1-5; CDR3: ASSIADRGAGQPQH
V: TRBV11-1; size: .; J: TRBJ1-5; CDR3: ASSLVGRRNQPQH
V: TRBV11-3; size: .; J: TRBJ2-3; CDR3: ASSSPGPAWRGTQY
V: TRBV6-5; size: .; J: TRBJ1-4; CDR3: ASRKGQGVEKLF
V: TRBV5-6; size: medium-sized; J: TRBJ1-6; CDR3: ASSLTTGPIPLDNSPLH
V: TRBV7-2; size: few; J: TRBJ2-6; CDR3: ASSSTGGGYSGANVLT
V: TRBV7-6; size: .; J: TRBJ2-1; CDR3: ASSAQTSGNEQF
V: TRBV7-9; size: .; J: TRBJ1-2; CDR3: ASSGQDYGYT
V: TRBV7-9; size: few; J: TRBJ1-2; CDR3: ASSLDGQNDFYGYT
V: TRBV19; size: .; J: TRBJ1-1; CDR3: ASSLNRERNTEAF
V: TRBV10-2; size: .; J: TRBJ2-6; CDR3: ASSEWLAGSSGANVLT
V: TRBV5-6; size: .; J: TRBJ2-3; CDR3: ASSFYRLPAAADTQY
V: TRBV10-1; size: .; J: TRBJ2-5; CDR3: ASSESGTGPETQY
V: TRBV7-6; size: .; J: TRBJ1-5; CDR3: ASSLASRGASGNQPQH
V: TRBV5-1; size: .; J: TRBJ2-7; CDR3: ASSPSGDRAYYEQY
V: TRBV28; size: .; J: TRBJ2-4; CDR3: ASSLGGDGKNIQY
V: TRBV11-3; size: .; J: TRBJ2-7; CDR3: ASSSRLAGPSRLEQY
V: TRBV11-3; size: few; J: TRBJ2-5; CDR3: ASSLGQDQETQY
V: TRBV27; size: once; J: TRBJ1-5; CDR3: ASRFRGGGQPQH
V: TRBV19; size: .; J: TRBJ1-6; CDR3: ASSALRQGDSPLH
V: TRBV11-2; size: .; J: TRBJ2-2; CDR3: ASSRNRVDTGELF
V: TRBV10-2; size: .; J: TRBJ2-2; CDR3: ASISSGTGFTGELF
V: TRBV13; size: once; J: TRBJ2-1; CDR3: ASSFGSGRGNEQF
V: TRBV6-1; size: once; J: TRBJ2-1; CDR3: ASSDGGKDEQF
V: TRBV25-1; size: .; J: TRBJ1-3; CDR3: ASSPPGGYSGNTIY
V: TRBV7-6; size: .; J: TRBJ2-5; CDR3: ASSLFSGEETQY
V: TRBV15; size: .; J: TRBJ2-2; CDR3: ATSRQTNTGELF
V: TRBV7-9; size: .; J: TRBJ2-2; CDR3: ASSISGMNTGELF
V: TRBV5-1; size: .; J: TRBJ1-2; CDR3: ASSASSGQSYGYT
V: TRBV5-6; size: few; J: TRBJ1-1; CDR3: ASSRRQYMNTEAF
V: TRBV11-2; size: .; J: TRBJ1-2; CDR3: ASSFDTSSYT
V: TRBV5-6; size: .; J: TRBJ2-3; CDR3: ASSPWGTSGRSSTDTQY
V: TRBV9; size: .; J: TRBJ2-1; CDR3: ASSRDYQEGHEQF
V: TRBV4-1; size: .; J: TRBJ2-5; CDR3: ASSQGLASETQY